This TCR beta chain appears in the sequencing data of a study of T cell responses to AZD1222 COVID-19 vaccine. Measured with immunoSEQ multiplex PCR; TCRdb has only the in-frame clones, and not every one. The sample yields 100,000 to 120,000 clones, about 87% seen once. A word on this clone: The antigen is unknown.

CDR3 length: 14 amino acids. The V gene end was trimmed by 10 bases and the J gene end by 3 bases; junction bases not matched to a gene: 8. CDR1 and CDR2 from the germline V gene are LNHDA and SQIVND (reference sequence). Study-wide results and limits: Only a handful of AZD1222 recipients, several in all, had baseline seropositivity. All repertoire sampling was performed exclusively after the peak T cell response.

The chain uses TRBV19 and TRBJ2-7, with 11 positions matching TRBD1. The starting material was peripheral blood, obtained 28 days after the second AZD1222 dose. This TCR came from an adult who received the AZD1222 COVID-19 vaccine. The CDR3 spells CATLTGTGGYEQYF. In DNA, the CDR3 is TGTGCCACCCTTACCGGGACAGGGGGCTACGAGCAGTACTTC.